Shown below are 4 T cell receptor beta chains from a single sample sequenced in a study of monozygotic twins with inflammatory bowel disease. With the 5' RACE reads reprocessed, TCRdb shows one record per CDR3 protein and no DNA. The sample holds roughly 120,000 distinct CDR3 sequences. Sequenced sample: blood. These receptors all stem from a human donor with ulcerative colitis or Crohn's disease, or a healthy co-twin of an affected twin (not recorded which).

This chain's CDR3 is CASSQDRGIQYF. This rearrangement joins TRBV4-2 to TRBJ2-4; TCRdb reports TRBD1, a call that lacks DNA to check it against. From germline, CDR1 is LGHNA and CDR2 YNFKEQ. The CDR3 length is 12 residues.

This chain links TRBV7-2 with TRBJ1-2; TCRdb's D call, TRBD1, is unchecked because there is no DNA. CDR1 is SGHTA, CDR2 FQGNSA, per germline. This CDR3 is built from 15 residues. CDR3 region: CASSLKKWGAEGYTF.

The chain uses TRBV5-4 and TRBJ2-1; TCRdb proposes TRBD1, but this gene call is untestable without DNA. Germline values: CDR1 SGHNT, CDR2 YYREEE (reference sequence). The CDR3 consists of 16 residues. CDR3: CASSRGEPSSYNEQFF.

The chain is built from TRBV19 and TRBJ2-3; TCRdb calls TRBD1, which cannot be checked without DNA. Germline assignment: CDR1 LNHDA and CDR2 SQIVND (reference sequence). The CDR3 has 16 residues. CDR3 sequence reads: CASSGRDRGSTDTQYF.